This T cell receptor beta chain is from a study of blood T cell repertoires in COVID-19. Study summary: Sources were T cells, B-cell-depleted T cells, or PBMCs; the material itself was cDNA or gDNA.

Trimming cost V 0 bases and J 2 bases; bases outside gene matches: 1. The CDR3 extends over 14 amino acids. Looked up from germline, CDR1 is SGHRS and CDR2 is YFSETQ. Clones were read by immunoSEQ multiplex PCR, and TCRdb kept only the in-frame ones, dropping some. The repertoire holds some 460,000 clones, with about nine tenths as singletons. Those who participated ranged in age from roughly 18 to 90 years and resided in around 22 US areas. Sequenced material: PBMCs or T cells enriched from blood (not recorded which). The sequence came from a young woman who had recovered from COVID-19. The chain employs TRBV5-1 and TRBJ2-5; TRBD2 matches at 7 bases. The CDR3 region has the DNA TGCGCCAGCAGCTTGGCTAGCGGACAAGAGACCCAGTACTTC. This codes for CASSLASGQETQYF.